These T cell receptor beta chains were read from a single sample in a study of shared clonotypes between healthy human individuals. Profiling relied on immunoSEQ multiplex PCR, and the TCRdb table lists in-frame clones only, not all of them. The table shows some 680,000 clones, with around four fifths occurring only once. The sequencing sample was made of memory CD4+ T cells sorted from blood. These receptor sequences come from a woman aged 25 to 45 in good health. The conserved cysteine and the conserved F or W are not part of the CDR3 here. Only part of the rows carry a size: once, few, many, or a class if the clone is expanded.

V | size | CDR3
TRBV5-4 | - | ASSLDWDGIFPLH
TRBV18 | - | ASSPDRLAGELF
TRBV10-3 | - | AISDPGVRSSYEQY
TRBV5-1 | - | ASSSWRGPRDIQY
TRBV10-3 | - | ASEGQQGYEQY
TRBV28 | - | ASKNQGQGGYT
TRBV9 | - | ASSVDSGRGETQY
TRBV30 | - | AWSPGQGGTDTQY
TRBV5-1 | few | ASSGDRSSYNEQF
TRBV19 | - | ASSIQDSTDTQY
TRBV2 | - | ASSGAGTSGANEQF
TRBV6-6 | - | ASSIQSNTEAF
TRBV5-1 | - | ASSSGTSAYNEQF
TRBV14 | - | ASSQGRGTNSPLH
TRBV10-2 | few | ASSEQPGGGQPQH
TRBV28 | - | ASRRSTNQPQH
TRBV2 | - | ASRQVTGLYEQF
TRBV6-1 | - | ASSEKTISNQPQH
TRBV6-5 | - | ASSSPPGRPNTEAF
TRBV5-5 | many | ASRPDKVLVRSNEQF
TRBV28 | - | ASSLRAGPSEQY
TRBV5-4 | - | ASSLQLAGVDTQY
TRBV28 | many | ASSPTSVRRF
TRBV4-2 | - | ASSQRGRRPDPTYLSSGAHVLT
TRBV27 | few | ASRPGGSTNQPQH
TRBV5-1 | - | ASSLGTEETQY
TRBV5-4 | many | ASSSQGARGYGYT
TRBV6-5 | - | ASRRQGSSGNTIY
TRBV10-2 | - | ASLPEGRGDEQY
TRBV4-1 | - | ASSQDDRGWEQY
TRBV19 | - | ASSIGKTQY
TRBV6-1 | few | ASSPRGGNTEAF
TRBV10-3 | - | AISEREANQYEQY
TRBV6-5 | many | ASSPGGDEQF
TRBV5-1 | - | ASSLGLAGVNTGELF
TRBV2 | - | ASTRQDSYEQY
TRBV21-1 | - | ASRHGQGSSGRLVEQF
TRBV2 | few | ASIGQGIEQF
TRBV29-1 | - | SAEGQALSGYT
TRBV11-3 | - | ASSLGVGGSSEEQY
TRBV6-6 | - | ASSYRQGYGYT
TRBV28 | few | ASSLWSQPQH
TRBV19 | - | ASSIDGYTGELF
TRBV5-1 | - | ASSSGTGGLEQY
TRBV10-2 | few | ASSESLVVWTSDSYEQY
TRBV5-1 | - | ASSSSLSRVYNEQF
TRBV27 | - | ASSRRGLPNYNEQF
TRBV11-3 | - | ASSARPGTRPRQY
TRBV2 | once | ASTSGIANTGELF
TRBV25-1 | many | ASSSPLGQGASDTQY